These 14 T cell receptor beta chains came from one sample sequenced in a study of shared clonotypes between healthy human individuals. The protocol was immunoSEQ multiplex PCR, while the TCRdb copy is restricted to in-frame clones and leaves out a portion. The sample lists 2 million to 2.5 million clones, roughly 91% seen once, with about 1.5% in the top ten. CD8 cells classed as naive were CD45RO-negative and positively selected for CCR7, excluding terminally differentiated effector memory CD45RA+ cells. The source material was naive CD8+ T cells from PBMCs. Receptors were obtained from a young man in good health. Some clones in this sample may be carry-over from other donors' samples.

This clone was seen just once. The rearrangement joins TRBV5-4 to TRBJ2-2; possible D gene TRBD2, 5 bases. The germline CDR1 and CDR2 sequences are SGHNT and YYREEE (reference sequence). V lost 2 bases and J 7 bases, leaving 9 bases between the germline ends. This CDR3 contains 13 residues. In nucleotides, the CDR3 is TGTGCCAGCAGCTTTGAGGAGGTCGGGGAGCTGTTTTTT. Translating it yields CASSFEEVGELFF.

The chain uses TRBV6-1 and TRBJ2-2; D tentatively reads TRBD1 or TRBD2 (5 bases each). V lost 6 bases to trimming and J lost 2 bases, with 13 bases between them. The CDR3 sequence is 15 residues long. In germline, CDR1 is MNHNS, CDR2 SASEGT. CDR3 in DNA: TGTGCCAGCAGAGGGACGTTTGGCAACACCGGGGAGCTGTTTTTT. It encodes CASRGTFGNTGELFF.

The chain is built from TRBV7-9 and TRBJ2-5, with D perhaps matching TRBD1 or TRBD2 (5 bases each). With the DNA end fitting TRBJ2-7 better, the J assignment may be wrong. CDR1 is SEHNR, CDR2 FQNEAQ, per germline (reference sequence). CDR3 size: 15 residues. Here the CDR3 DNA reads TGTGCCAGCAGCGACGGGGCATCCATAACCTACGAGCAGTACTTC. Protein sequence: CASSDGASITYEQYF.

The rearrangement joins TRBV29-1 to TRBJ2-7; 8 nucleotides agree with TRBD1. The CDR3 has 14 residues. V gave up 4 bases and J gave up 2 bases; unmatched junction bases: 7. CDR1 is SQVTM and CDR2 is ANQGSEA in the germline V gene. The CDR3 reads CSVVQADRAYEQYF. The CDR3 nucleotides read TGCAGCGTTGTCCAGGCGGACAGGGCCTACGAGCAGTACTTC.

The rearrangement joins TRBV5-1 to TRBJ2-7; D unclear. Germline-derived CDR1 and CDR2 are SGHRS and YFSETQ. CDR3 length: 13 residues. V lost 0 bases and J lost 3, with 7 bases in between. The CDR3 spells CASSLGAIYEQYF. The CDR3 DNA sequence: TGCGCCAGCAGCTTGGGGGCCATCTACGAGCAGTACTTC.

The V gene is TRBV5-1, the J gene TRBJ2-7, with a tentative D call TRBD2 (5 bases). Trimming removed 4 bases from V and 6 bases from J, with 23 bases in between. Germline V gene lookup returns CDR1 SGHRS and CDR2 YFSETQ. This CDR3 is 16 amino acids long. CDR3 residues: CASSNSISGKVGEQYF. CDR3 DNA: TGCGCCAGCAGCAACTCGATTTCGGGGAAGGTCGGCGAGCAGTACTTC.

This rearrangement joins TRBV2 to TRBJ2-7; D is possibly TRBD2 (6 bases). The germline gives CDR1 SNHLY, CDR2 FYNNEI. The CDR3 has 18 residues. V lost 2 bases, J lost 0 bases, and 20 bases lay in between. As DNA, the CDR3 is TGTGCCAGCAGTGAATATTGGAGGGGAGGTGGAAACTCCTACGAGCAGTACTTC. Translated, it gives CASSEYWRGGGNSYEQYF.

This clone was observed once. The chain links TRBV23-1 to TRBJ1-5, with TRBD1 identical over 7 bases. TRBV23-1 counts as an open reading frame of uncertain function. There are 15 residues in the CDR3. The junction had 5 bases not matched to a gene; V was cut back by 2 bases and J by 4 bases. CDR3 sequence reads: CASSQPGQTNQPQHF. CDR3 DNA: TGCGCCAGCAGTCAACCGGGACAGACTAATCAGCCCCAGCATTTT.

The J gene is TRBJ1-5, the V gene TRBV9; D is possibly TRBD1 (5 bases). Trimming pared 2 bases from V and 0 bases from J, leaving 9 bases between. The CDR3 runs 15 residues. Germline V gives CDR1 SGDLS, CDR2 YYNGEE. DNA for the CDR3: TGTGCCAGCAGCGTTTCGGGGACTAGCAATCAGCCCCAGCATTTT. Its protein is CASSVSGTSNQPQHF. Based on the CDR3 plus reference TRBV9 and TRBJ1-5, the full variable domain is DSGVTQTPKHLITATGQRVTLRCSPRSGDLSVYWYQQSLDQGLQFLIQYYNGEERAKGNILERFSAQQFPDLHSELNLSSLELGDSALYFCASSVSGTSNQPQHFGDGTRLSIL.

V usage is TRBV4-1 and J usage is TRBJ2-1; 13 bases align to TRBD2. V was pared by 2 bases and J by 13 bases, with 11 bases of the junction left unmatched. This CDR3 has 16 amino acids. Germline V gene sequence: CDR1 MGHRA, CDR2 YSYEKL. The CDR3 region has the DNA TGCGCCAGCAGCCAACCGGGACTAGCGGGAAAGGGTGGACAGTTCTTC. Translated, it gives CASSQPGLAGKGGQFF.

This clone was counted between two and nine times. The V gene is TRBV19, the J gene TRBJ1-5; TRBD1 is a possible D gene (6 bases). Per the germline V gene, CDR1 is LNHDA and CDR2 is SQIVND (reference sequence). Trimming shortened V by 4 bases and J by 1 base, and 14 bases separated the two germline ends. This CDR3 is built from 16 residues. The CDR3 is CASSTWDIESNQPQHF. The CDR3 DNA reads TGTGCCAGTAGTACCTGGGACATTGAGAGCAATCAGCCCCAGCATTTT.

The V call is TRBV28, the J call TRBJ2-2, with 10 bases identical to TRBD2. The CDR3 totals 19 residues. Germline-derived CDR1 and CDR2 are MDHEN and SYDVKM. With 1 base clipped from V and 1 base from J, the junction kept 9 bases outside the gene matches. DNA for the CDR3: TGTGCCAGCAGTTTATACTTGCTAGCGGGAGAATGGAACACCGGGGAGCTGTTTTTT. It translates to CASSLYLLAGEWNTGELFF.

This clone was detected once. The CDR3 sequence is CASSVVEGTFGKANVLTF. CDR3 nucleotide sequence: TGTGCCAGCAGCGTAGTGGAGGGAACCTTCGGCAAGGCCAACGTCCTGACTTTC. The V gene is TRBV9, the J gene TRBJ2-6; perhaps TRBD2 as D (6 bases). The CDR3 consists of 18 residues. V was shortened by 0 bases and J by 6 bases, with 19 bases between the two germline ends. From germline, CDR1 is SGDLS and CDR2 YYNGEE.

V usage is TRBV5-4 and J usage is TRBJ2-7; 11 nucleotides align to TRBD2. Germline values: CDR1 SGHNT, CDR2 YYREEE (reference sequence). The junction had 5 bases not matched to a gene; V was cut back by 3 bases and J by 3 bases. The CDR3 runs 15 residues. The CDR3, as DNA: TGTGCCAGCAGCTCCGGGACTAGCGGACACTACGAGCAGTACTTC. It yields the protein CASSSGTSGHYEQYF.